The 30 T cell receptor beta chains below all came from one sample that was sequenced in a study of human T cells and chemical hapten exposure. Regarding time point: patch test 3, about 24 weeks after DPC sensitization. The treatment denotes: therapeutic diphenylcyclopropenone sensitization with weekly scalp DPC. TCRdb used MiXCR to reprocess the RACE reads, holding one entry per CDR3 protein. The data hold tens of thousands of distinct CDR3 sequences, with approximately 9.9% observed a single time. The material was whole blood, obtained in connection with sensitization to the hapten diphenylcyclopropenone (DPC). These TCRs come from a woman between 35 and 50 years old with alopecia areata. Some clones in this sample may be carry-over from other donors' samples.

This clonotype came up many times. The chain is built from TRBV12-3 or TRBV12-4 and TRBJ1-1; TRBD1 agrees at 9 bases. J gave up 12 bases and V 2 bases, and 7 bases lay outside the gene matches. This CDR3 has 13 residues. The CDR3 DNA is TGTGCCAGCAGTTTATGGGGGGGACAGGGACCTTTCTTT. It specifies CASSLWGGQGPFF.

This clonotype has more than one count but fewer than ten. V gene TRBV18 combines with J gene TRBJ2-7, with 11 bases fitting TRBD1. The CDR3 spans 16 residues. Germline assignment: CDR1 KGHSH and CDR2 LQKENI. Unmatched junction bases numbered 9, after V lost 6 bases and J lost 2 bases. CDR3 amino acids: CASSSGTGGLAYEQYF. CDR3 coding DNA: TGTGCCAGCTCTTCCGGGACAGGGGGTCTCGCCTACGAGCAGTACTTC.

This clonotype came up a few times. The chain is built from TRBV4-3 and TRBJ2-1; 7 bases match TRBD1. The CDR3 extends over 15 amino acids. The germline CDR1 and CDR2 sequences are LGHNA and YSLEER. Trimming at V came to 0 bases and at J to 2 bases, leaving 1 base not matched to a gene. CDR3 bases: TGCGCCAGCAGCCAAGATGGGACAGCCTACAATGAGCAGTTCTTC. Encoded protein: CASSQDGTAYNEQFF.

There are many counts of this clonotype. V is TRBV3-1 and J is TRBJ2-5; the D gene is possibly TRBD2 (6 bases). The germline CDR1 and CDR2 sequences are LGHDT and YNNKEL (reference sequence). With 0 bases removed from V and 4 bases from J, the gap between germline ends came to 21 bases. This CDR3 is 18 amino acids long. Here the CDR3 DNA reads TGTGCCAGCAGCCAAGATCTTGTTGAGCGGGCGGAGGCAGAGACCCAGTACTTC. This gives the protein CASSQDLVERAEAETQYF.

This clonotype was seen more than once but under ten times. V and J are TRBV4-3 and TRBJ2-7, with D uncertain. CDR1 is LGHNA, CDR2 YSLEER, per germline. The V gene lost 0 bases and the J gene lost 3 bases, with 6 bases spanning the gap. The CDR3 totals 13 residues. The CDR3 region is CASSQEPGYEQYF. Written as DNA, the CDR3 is TGCGCCAGCAGCCAAGAGCCGGGCTACGAGCAGTACTTC.

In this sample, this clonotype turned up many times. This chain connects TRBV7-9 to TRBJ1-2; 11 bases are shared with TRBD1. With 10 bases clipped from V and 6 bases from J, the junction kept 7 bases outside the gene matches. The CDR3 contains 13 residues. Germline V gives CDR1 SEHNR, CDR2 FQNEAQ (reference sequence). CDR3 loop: CAIHRDRGNGYTF. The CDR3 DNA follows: TGTGCCATCCACCGGGACAGGGGGAATGGCTACACCTTC. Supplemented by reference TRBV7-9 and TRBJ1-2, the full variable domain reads DTGVSQNPRHKITKRGQNVTFRCDPISEHNRLYWYRQTLGQGPEFLTYFQNEAQLEKSRLLSDRFSAERPKGSFSTLEIQRTEQGDSAMYLCAIHRDRGNGYTFGSGTRLTVV.

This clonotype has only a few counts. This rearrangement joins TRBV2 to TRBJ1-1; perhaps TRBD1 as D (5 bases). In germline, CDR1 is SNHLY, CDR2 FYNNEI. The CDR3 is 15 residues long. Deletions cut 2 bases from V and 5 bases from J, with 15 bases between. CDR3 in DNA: TGTGCCAGCAGTGAAAGGGGTCAGGGACGGACTGAAGCTTTCTTT. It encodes CASSERGQGRTEAFF.

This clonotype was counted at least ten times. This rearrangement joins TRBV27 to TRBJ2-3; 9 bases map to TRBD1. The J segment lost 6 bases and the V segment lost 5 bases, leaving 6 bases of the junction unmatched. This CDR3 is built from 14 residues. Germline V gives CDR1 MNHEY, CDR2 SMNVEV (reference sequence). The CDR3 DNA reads TGTGCCAGCAGTAAACAGGGGGCGCGGGATACGCAGTATTTT. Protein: CASSKQGARDTQYF.

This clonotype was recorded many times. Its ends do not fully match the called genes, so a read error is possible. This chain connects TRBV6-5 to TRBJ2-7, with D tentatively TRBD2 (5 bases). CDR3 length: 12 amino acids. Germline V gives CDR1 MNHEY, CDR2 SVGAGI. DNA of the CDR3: TGTGCCAGCAGTCGGGGTCTTTACGAACAGTACTTC. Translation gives CASSRGLYEQYF.

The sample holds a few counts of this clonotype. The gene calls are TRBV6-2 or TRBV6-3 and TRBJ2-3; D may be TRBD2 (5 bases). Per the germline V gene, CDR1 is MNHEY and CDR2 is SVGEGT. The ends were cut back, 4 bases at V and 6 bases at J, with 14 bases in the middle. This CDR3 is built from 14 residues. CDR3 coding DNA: TGTGCCAGCAGTTTAGGGCTAGCTTTGGATACGCAGTATTTT. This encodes CASSLGLALDTQYF.

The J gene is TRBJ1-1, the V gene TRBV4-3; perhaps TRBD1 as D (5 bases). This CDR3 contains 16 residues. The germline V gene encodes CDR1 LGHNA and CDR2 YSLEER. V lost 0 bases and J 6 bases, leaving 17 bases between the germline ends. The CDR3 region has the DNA TGCGCCAGCAGCCAAGATACCGAGGCAGGGCGATCTGAAGCTTTCTTT. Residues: CASSQDTEAGRSEAFF.

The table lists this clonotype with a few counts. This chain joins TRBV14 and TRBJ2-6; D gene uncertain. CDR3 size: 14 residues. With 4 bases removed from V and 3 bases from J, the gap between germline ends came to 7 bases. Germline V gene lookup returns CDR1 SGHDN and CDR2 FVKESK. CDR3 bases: TGTGCCAGCAGCCTTCAGTATGGGGCCAACGTCCTGACTTTC. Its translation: CASSLQYGANVLTF.

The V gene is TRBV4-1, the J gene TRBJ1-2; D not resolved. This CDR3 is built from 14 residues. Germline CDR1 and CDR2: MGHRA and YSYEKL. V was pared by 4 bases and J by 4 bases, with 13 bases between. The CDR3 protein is CASSPVVPIYGYTF. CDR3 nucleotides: TGCGCCAGCAGCCCCGTAGTACCTATCTATGGCTACACCTTC.

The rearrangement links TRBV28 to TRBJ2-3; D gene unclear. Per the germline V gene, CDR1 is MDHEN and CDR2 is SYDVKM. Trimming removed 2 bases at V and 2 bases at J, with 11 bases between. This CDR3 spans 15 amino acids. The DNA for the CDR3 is TGTGCCAGCAGTTTACCACGGTTTTCCACAGATACGCAGTATTTT. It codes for CASSLPRFSTDTQYF.

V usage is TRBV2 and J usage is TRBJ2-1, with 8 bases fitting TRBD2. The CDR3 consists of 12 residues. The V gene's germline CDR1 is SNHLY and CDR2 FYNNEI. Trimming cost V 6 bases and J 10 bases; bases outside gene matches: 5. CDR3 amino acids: CASSLGRAEQFF. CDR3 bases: TGTGCCAGCAGCCTCGGGAGGGCGGAGCAGTTCTTC.

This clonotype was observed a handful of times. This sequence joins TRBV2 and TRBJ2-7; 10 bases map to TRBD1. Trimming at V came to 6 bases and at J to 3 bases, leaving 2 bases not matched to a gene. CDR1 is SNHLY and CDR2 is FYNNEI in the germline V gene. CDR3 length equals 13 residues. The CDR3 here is CASRWTGGYEQYF. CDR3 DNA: TGTGCCAGCAGATGGACAGGGGGCTACGAGCAGTACTTC.

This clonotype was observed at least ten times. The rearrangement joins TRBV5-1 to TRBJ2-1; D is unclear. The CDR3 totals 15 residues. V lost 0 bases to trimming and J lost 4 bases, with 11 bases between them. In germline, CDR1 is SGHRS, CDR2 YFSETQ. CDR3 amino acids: CASSLALGIYNEQFF. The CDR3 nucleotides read TGCGCCAGCAGCTTGGCCCTGGGGATTTACAATGAGCAGTTCTTC.

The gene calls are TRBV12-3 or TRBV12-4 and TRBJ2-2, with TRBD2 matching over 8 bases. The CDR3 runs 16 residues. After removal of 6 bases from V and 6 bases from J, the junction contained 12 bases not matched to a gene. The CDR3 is CASRTPAAGESGELFF. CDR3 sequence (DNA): TGTGCCAGCAGAACCCCCGCAGCGGGGGAGTCCGGGGAGCTGTTTTTT.

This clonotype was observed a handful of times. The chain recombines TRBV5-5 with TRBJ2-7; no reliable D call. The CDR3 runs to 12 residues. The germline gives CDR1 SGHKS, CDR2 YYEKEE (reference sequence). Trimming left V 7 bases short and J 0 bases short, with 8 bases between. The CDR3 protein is CASRANSYEQYF. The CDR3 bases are TGTGCCAGCCGAGCGAACTCCTACGAGCAGTACTTC.

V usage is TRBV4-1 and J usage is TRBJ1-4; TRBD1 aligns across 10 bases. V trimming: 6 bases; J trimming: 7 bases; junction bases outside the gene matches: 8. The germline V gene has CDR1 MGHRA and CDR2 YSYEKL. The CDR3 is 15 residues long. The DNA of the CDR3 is TGCGCCAGCAGGCGGCAGGGGACAGGGGTTGAAAAACTGTTTTTT. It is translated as CASRRQGTGVEKLFF.

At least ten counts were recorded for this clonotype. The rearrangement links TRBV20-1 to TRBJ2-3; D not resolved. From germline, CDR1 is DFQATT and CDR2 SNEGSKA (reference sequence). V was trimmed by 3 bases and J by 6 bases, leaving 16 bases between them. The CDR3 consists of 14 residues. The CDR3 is CSASLESGADTQYF. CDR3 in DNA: TGCAGTGCTAGTTTAGAATCGGGCGCCGATACGCAGTATTTT.

The CDR3 nucleotides read TGCAGTGCTAGACGTGGCGGACAGTTCATGAACACTGAAGCTTTCTTT. Translating gives CSARRGGQFMNTEAFF. J is TRBJ1-1 and V is TRBV20-1; D may be TRBD1 (6 bases). Germline V gives CDR1 DFQATT, CDR2 SNEGSKA (reference sequence). The V end lost 2 bases, the J end lost 0 bases, and 16 bases lay between the germline ends. This CDR3 is built from 16 residues.

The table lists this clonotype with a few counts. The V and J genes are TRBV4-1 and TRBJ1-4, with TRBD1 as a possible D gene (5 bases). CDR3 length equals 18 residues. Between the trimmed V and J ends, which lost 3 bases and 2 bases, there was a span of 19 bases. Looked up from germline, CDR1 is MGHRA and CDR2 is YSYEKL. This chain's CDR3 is CASSHHGGWGRTNEKLFF. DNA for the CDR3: TGCGCCAGCAGCCACCACGGAGGATGGGGGAGGACTAATGAAAAACTGTTTTTT.

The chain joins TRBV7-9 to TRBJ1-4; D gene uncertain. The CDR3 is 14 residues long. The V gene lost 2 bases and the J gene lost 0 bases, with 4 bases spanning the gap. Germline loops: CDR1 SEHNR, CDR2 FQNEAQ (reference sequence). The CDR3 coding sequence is TGTGCCAGCAGCTTATTGACAACTAATGAAAAACTGTTTTTT. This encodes CASSLLTTNEKLFF. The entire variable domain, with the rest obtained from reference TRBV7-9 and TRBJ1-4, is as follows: DTGVSQNPRHKITKRGQNVTFRCDPISEHNRLYWYRQTLGQGPEFLTYFQNEAQLEKSRLLSDRFSAERPKGSFSTLEIQRTEQGDSAMYLCASSLLTTNEKLFFGSGTQLSVL.

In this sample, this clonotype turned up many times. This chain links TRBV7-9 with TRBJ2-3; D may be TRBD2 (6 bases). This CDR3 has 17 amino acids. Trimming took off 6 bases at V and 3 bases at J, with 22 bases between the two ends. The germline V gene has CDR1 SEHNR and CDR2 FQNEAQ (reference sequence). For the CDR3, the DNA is TGTGCCAGCAGTCGAGGAGTGACCGGGGGTCCGACAGATACGCAGTATTTT. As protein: CASSRGVTGGPTDTQYF.

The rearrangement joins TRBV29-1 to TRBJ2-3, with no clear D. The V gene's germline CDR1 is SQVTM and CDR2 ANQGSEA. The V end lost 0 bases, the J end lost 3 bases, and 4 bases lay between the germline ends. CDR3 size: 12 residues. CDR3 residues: CSVEEGTDTQYF. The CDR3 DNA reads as TGCAGCGTTGAAGAGGGAACAGATACGCAGTATTTT.

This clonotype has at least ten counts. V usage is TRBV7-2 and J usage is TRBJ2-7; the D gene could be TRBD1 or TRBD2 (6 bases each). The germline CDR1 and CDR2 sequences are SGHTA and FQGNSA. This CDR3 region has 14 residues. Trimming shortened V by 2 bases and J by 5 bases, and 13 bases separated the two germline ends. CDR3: CASSLSGGHHEQYF. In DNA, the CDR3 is TGTGCCAGCAGCTTATCTGGGGGGCACCACGAGCAGTACTTC.

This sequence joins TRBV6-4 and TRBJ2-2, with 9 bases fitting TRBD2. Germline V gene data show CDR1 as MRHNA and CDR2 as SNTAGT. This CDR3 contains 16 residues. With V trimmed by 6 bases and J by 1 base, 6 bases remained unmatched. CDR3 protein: CASRLQAGGNTGELFF. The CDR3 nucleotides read TGTGCCAGCAGACTTCAAGCGGGGGGGAACACCGGGGAGCTGTTTTTT.

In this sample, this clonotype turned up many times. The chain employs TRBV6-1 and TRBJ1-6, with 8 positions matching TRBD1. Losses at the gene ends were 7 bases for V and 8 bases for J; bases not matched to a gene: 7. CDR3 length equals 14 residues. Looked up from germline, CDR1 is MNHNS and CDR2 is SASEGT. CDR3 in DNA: TGTGCCAGCACCTTTGACAGGGGATATTCACCCCTCCACTTT. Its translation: CASTFDRGYSPLHF.

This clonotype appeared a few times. The CDR3 coding sequence is TGTGCCAGCAGTCTACGGGACGGATATAATTCACCCCTCCACTTT. Encoded protein: CASSLRDGYNSPLHF. The chain uses TRBV2 and TRBJ1-6; TRBD1 is a possible D gene (5 bases). The CDR3 runs to 15 residues. CDR1 and CDR2 (germline): SNHLY, FYNNEI. Between the trimmed V and J ends, which lost 5 bases and 4 bases, there was a span of 12 bases.